The TCR beta chain described here comes from a study of T cells in Graves' hyperthyroidism and ophthalmopathy. Researchers amplified the TCR beta CDR3 regions from RNA transcripts. Initially, a first-round RT-PCR of the TCR CDR3 employed the HTBI primer set. Each CDR3 protein is one row after TCRdb ran MiXCR on the multiplex PCR reads. The table records 450,000 to 700,000 distinct CDR3 sequences, 35% to 55% of them present only once. The V gene's germline CDR1 is SGHRS and CDR2 YFSETQ. Trimming stripped 2 bases from V and 2 bases from J, with 16 bases between. This CDR3 contains 17 residues. Sequencing input: peripheral blood or thyroid tissue (not recorded which). The genes are TRBV5-1 and TRBJ2-2; a weak D match, TRBD2 (5 bases). The TCR comes from an adult woman with Graves' disease, either hyperthyroidism or ophthalmopathy (not recorded which). CDR3 coding DNA: TGCGCCAGCAGCTTCTGGGGAGATCCTGGAAACACCGGGGAGCTGTTTTTT. Residues: CASSFWGDPGNTGELFF.